There are a few counts of the clone carrying this T cell receptor (beta chain). The data stem from a study of T cells in Graves' hyperthyroidism and ophthalmopathy. Looking at the study overall: Peripheral blood sampling occurred at initial diagnosis, before any treatment.

The trim removed 5 bases at V and 3 bases at J, leaving 9 bases unmatched. Germline V gives CDR1 SGHTA, CDR2 FQGNSA. The CDR3 consists of 15 residues. Amplified TCR beta CDR3 regions came from RNA transcripts. The HTBI primer set served for first-round RT-PCR of the TCR CDR3. TCRdb re-derived calls from the multiplex PCR reads in MiXCR, one entry per CDR3 protein. The sample includes some 600,000 distinct CDR3 sequences, around 13% of them seen just once. The origin of this receptor is a woman under 40 with Graves' hyperthyroidism that later progressed to Graves' ophthalmopathy. The chain is built from TRBV7-2 and TRBJ2-5, with 7 bases lining up with TRBD1. Input material: blood. The CDR3 nucleotides are TGTGCCAGCAGCCTCACCGGGACAGCTAAAGAGACCCAGTACTTC. Translating it yields CASSLTGTAKETQYF.